These 28 T cell receptor beta chains came from one sample sequenced in a study of blood T cell repertoires in COVID-19. Only in-frame clones appear in the TCRdb table, and some are missing; sequencing was by immunoSEQ multiplex PCR. This sample yields under 75,000 clones, of which 80% to 95% are seen a single time; around 4.6% belongs to the top ten. Sequencing used peripheral blood. The receptors were sampled from a man in his fifties with active COVID-19.

The chain employs TRBV7-2 and TRBJ2-5; 13 bases line up with TRBD2. Looked up from germline, CDR1 is SGHTA and CDR2 is FQGNSA. V dropped 1 base and J dropped 7; count of bases not matched to a gene: 3. The CDR3 has 15 residues. DNA of the CDR3: TGTGCCAGCAGCTTAGGGACTAGCGGGAGAGGGACCCAGTACTTC. It encodes CASSLGTSGRGTQYF.

V usage is TRBV9 and J usage is TRBJ2-1; a possible D gene is TRBD2 (7 bases). V dropped 2 bases and J dropped 5 bases, with 14 bases sitting between them. The CDR3 is 15 residues long. The germline CDR1 and CDR2 sequences are SGDLS and YYNGEE. The CDR3 DNA reads TGTGCCAGCAGCGTCGACCCGCGGGGGCACAATGAGCAGTTCTTC. Encoded protein: CASSVDPRGHNEQFF.

Comments on this clone: Mismatch with germline at one junction end may stem from a read error. The rearrangement joins TRBV5-1 to TRBJ2-1; 15 positions match TRBD2. This CDR3 comprises 18 residues. Germline assignment: CDR1 SGHRS and CDR2 YFSETQ. CDR3 sequence reads: CASSARTSGGEQYIEQFF. CDR3 nucleotides: TGCGCCAGCAGCGCCCGGACTAGCGGGGGGGAGCAATACATTGAGCAGTTCTTC.

This clone was picked up one time. This chain links TRBV15 with TRBJ1-1; 10 bases align to TRBD1. The ends lost 1 base at V and 3 bases at J; junction bases unmatched: 2. The length of the CDR3 is 15 residues. Germline CDR1 and CDR2: LNHNV and YYDKDF (reference sequence). CDR3 protein: CATSRGGTGDTEAFF. The CDR3 DNA follows: TGTGCCACCAGCAGAGGTGGGACAGGGGACACTGAAGCTTTCTTT.

The V and J genes are TRBV19 and TRBJ1-1, with 7 bases fitting TRBD1. Per the germline V gene, CDR1 is LNHDA and CDR2 is SQIVND (reference sequence). The CDR3 runs 14 residues. V lost 6 bases and J lost 7; bases outside the gene matches: 11. CDR3 sequence (DNA): TGTGCCAGTAGGACAGGGTACCCGACCTATGAAGCTTTCTTT. It translates to CASRTGYPTYEAFF. Complete variable domain (other parts from reference TRBV19 and TRBJ1-1): DGGITQSPKYLFRKEGQNVTLSCEQNLNHDAMYWYRQDPGQGLRLIYYSQIVNDFQKGDIAEGYSVSREKKESFPLTVTSAQKNPTAFYLCASRTGYPTYEAFFGQGTRLTVV.

This rearrangement joins TRBV10-2 to TRBJ2-6; D gene uncertain. Per the germline V gene, CDR1 is WSHSY and CDR2 is SAAADI. This CDR3 comprises 17 residues. V was trimmed by 5 bases and J by 5 bases, leaving 19 bases between them. The CDR3 is CASSLVRTQSRANVLTF. The CDR3 bases are TGCGCCAGCAGTCTTGTGCGCACTCAAAGTCGGGCCAACGTCCTGACTTTC.

This clone is a singleton in its sample. This sequence joins TRBV28 and TRBJ1-5; D is undetermined. Germline values: CDR1 MDHEN, CDR2 SYDVKM. Trimming pared 6 bases from V and 7 bases from J, leaving 19 bases between. The length of the CDR3 is 15 residues. The DNA for the CDR3 is TGTGCCAGCAGCCGCCCCGGGCCGGAGGGCCAGCCCCAGCATTTT. This gives the protein CASSRPGPEGQPQHF.

The CDR3 is CASSTRGAGGMDQPQHF. The DNA of the CDR3 is TGTGCCAGCAGCACCCGGGGAGCAGGGGGGATGGATCAGCCCCAGCATTTT. V and J are TRBV6-2 or TRBV6-3 and TRBJ1-5; TRBD1 agrees at 7 bases. The junction had 16 bases not matched to a gene; V was cut back by 6 bases and J by 5 bases. Germline values: CDR1 MNHEY, CDR2 SVGEGT. The CDR3 is 17 amino acids.

This clone occurred once. The chain couples TRBV5-5 to TRBJ2-6, with D possibly being TRBD1 (6 bases). The CDR3 runs to 16 residues. V was cut by 1 base and J by 2 bases, with 10 bases left in between. Per the germline V gene, CDR1 is SGHKS and CDR2 is YYEKEE (reference sequence). The CDR3 is CASSLQGTAGANVLTF. The CDR3 nucleotides read TGTGCCAGCAGCTTGCAGGGGACGGCTGGGGCCAACGTCCTGACTTTC.

The chain links TRBV7-2 to TRBJ2-3, with TRBD1 matching over 8 bases. This CDR3 is 14 amino acids long. Germline assignment: CDR1 SGHTA and CDR2 FQGNSA. The V segment lost 5 bases and the J segment 1 base; nucleotides outside the gene matches: 2. CDR3 coding DNA: TGTGCCAGCAGCCTGGACAGGGGCACAGATACGCAGTATTTT. Its protein is CASSLDRGTDTQYF.

The chain joins TRBV29-1 to TRBJ2-7; 9 nucleotides agree with TRBD1. The V gene end was trimmed by 4 bases and the J gene end by 6 bases; junction bases not matched to a gene: 7. Germline CDR1 SQVTM, CDR2 ANQGSEA. CDR3 size: 13 residues. The CDR3 sequence is CSVGGQGALEQYF. CDR3 nucleotides: TGCAGCGTTGGGGGACAGGGTGCACTCGAGCAGTACTTC.

The J gene is TRBJ2-4, the V gene TRBV6-5; tentative D call: TRBD1 (6 bases). Germline lookup yields CDR1 MNHEY and CDR2 SVGAGI. The CDR3 extends over 14 amino acids. Trimming shortened V by 5 bases and J by 0 bases, and 8 bases separated the two germline ends. CDR3 sequence reads: CASSHRAAKNIQYF. The CDR3 DNA reads as TGTGCCAGCAGTCACAGGGCAGCCAAAAACATTCAGTACTTC.

The chain recombines TRBV19 with TRBJ2-3; 7 positions match TRBD2. CDR3 size: 14 residues. Losses at the gene ends were 5 bases for V and 2 bases for J; bases not matched to a gene: 4. Germline V gives CDR1 LNHDA, CDR2 SQIVND (reference sequence). CDR3 residues: CASSLAGVTDTQYF. CDR3 nucleotide sequence: TGTGCCAGTAGTCTGGCGGGGGTCACAGATACGCAGTATTTT.

The chain combines TRBV5-1 with TRBJ1-2; D may be TRBD1 (5 bases). The CDR3 length is 12 residues. CDR1 and CDR2 (germline): SGHRS, YFSETQ. V was pared by 4 bases and J by 5 bases, with 9 bases between. CDR3 residues: CASSPGGYGYTF. The CDR3 nucleotides are TGCGCCAGCAGCCCGGGGGGGTATGGCTACACCTTC.

The chain has TRBV5-6 and TRBJ1-5, with D maybe TRBD1 (6 bases). CDR3 length equals 15 residues. V dropped 3 bases and J dropped 4 bases, with 14 bases sitting between them. Per the germline V gene, CDR1 is SGHDT and CDR2 is YYEEEE. This chain's CDR3 is CASSWAGQLNQPQHF. As DNA, the CDR3 is TGTGCCAGCAGCTGGGCAGGACAGCTTAATCAGCCCCAGCATTTT.

The rearrangement uses TRBV14 and TRBJ1-1; D gene uncertain. Trimming left V 2 bases short and J 2 bases short, with 6 bases between. CDR3 length: 13 amino acids. CDR1 SGHDN and CDR2 FVKESK come from the germline V gene. CDR3 in DNA: TGTGCCAGCAGCCAACGGAGTAACACTGAAGCTTTCTTT. As protein: CASSQRSNTEAFF.

This sequence joins TRBV11-2 and TRBJ2-7, with 10 bases that match TRBD2. The J segment lost 1 base and the V segment lost 6 bases, leaving 12 bases of the junction unmatched. This CDR3 region has 17 residues. CDR1 SGHAT and CDR2 FQNNGV come from the germline V gene. The CDR3 nucleotides are TGTGCCAGCAGTGGGCTAGCGGGAGCTCGTGGGTCCTACGAGCAGTACTTC. Residues: CASSGLAGARGSYEQYF.

The rearrangement links TRBV7-9 to TRBJ2-1; 9 nucleotides match TRBD2. The CDR3 is 16 residues long. V gave up 5 bases and J gave up 8 bases; unmatched junction bases: 13. CDR1 SEHNR and CDR2 FQNEAQ come from the germline V gene (reference sequence). The chain's CDR3 is CASSPRGGGGADEQFF. CDR3 nucleotides: TGTGCCAGCAGCCCCCGGGGAGGCGGGGGGGCCGATGAGCAGTTCTTC.

The J gene is TRBJ2-6, the V gene TRBV5-1; tentative D call: TRBD1 (6 bases). V lost 7 bases, J lost 0 bases, and 11 bases lay in between. Germline CDR1 and CDR2: SGHRS and YFSETQ. CDR3 length: 15 residues. For the CDR3, the DNA is TGCGCCAGCCGACAACAGGGCTCTGGGGCCAACGTCCTGACTTTC. This gives the protein CASRQQGSGANVLTF.

This chain connects TRBV4-1 to TRBJ2-5; 7 bases line up with TRBD2. Germline V gene lookup returns CDR1 MGHRA and CDR2 YSYEKL. The CDR3 runs to 13 residues. V lost 8 bases, J lost 1 base, and 4 bases stayed unmatched. The CDR3 here is CASSQRGQETQYF. The DNA for the CDR3 is TGCGCCAGCTCTCAGCGGGGCCAAGAGACCCAGTACTTC.

The rearrangement joins TRBV12-5 to TRBJ1-2; TRBD1 is a possible D gene (5 bases). The CDR3 covers 14 residues. Germline values: CDR1 LGHNT, CDR2 FRNRAP. V lost 2 bases and J lost 3, with 10 bases in between. The CDR3 sequence is CASGLSQGYYGYTF. DNA for the CDR3: TGTGCTAGTGGTTTGTCTCAGGGTTACTATGGCTACACCTTC.

The chain is built from TRBV5-1 and TRBJ2-2; 8 positions match TRBD1. With 5 bases clipped from V and 5 bases from J, the junction kept 8 bases outside the gene matches. Looked up from germline, CDR1 is SGHRS and CDR2 is YFSETQ. The CDR3 consists of 15 residues. The CDR3 sequence: CASSFGQGRTGELFF. In DNA, the CDR3 is TGCGCCAGCAGTTTCGGACAGGGTAGGACCGGGGAGCTGTTTTTT.

This rearrangement joins TRBV10-1 to TRBJ2-3; D may be TRBD1 (5 bases). V was clipped by 4 bases and J by 0 bases, with 14 bases between them. Germline V gives CDR1 WNHNN, CDR2 SYGVQD (reference sequence). The CDR3 contains 16 residues. The chain's CDR3 is CASSGNRQRSTDTQYF. The CDR3 nucleotides are TGCGCCAGCAGTGGAAACAGGCAACGGAGCACAGATACGCAGTATTTT.

In this sample, this clone turned up once. The chain joins TRBV5-6 to TRBJ1-1; D ambiguous. Trimming stripped 3 bases from V and 1 base from J, with 10 bases between. The germline V gene has CDR1 SGHDT and CDR2 YYEEEE. CDR3 size: 14 residues. CDR3 DNA: TGTGCCAGCAGCTCCGTCGGAGGGAACACTGAAGCTTTCTTT. Protein: CASSSVGGNTEAFF.

The chain is built from TRBV3-1 (or the pseudogene TRBV3-2) and TRBJ1-2, with 9 nucleotides matching TRBD1. The CDR3 totals 16 residues. The germline gives CDR1 LGHDT, CDR2 YNNKEL (reference sequence). The V gene end was trimmed by 1 base and the J gene end by 8 bases; junction bases not matched to a gene: 11. In nucleotides, the CDR3 is TGTGCCAGCAGCCAAGGGGGAAACAGGGGGCGGGGAGGCTACACCTTC. Amino acid sequence: CASSQGGNRGRGGYTF.

The chain carries TRBV7-2 and TRBJ1-4; D is perhaps TRBD1 (6 bases). Trimming cost V 1 base and J 2 bases, with 8 bases left between them. The CDR3 totals 15 residues. CDR1 and CDR2 (germline): SGHTA, FQGNSA. Written as DNA, the CDR3 is TGTGCCAGCAGCTTAGGAGGACAGACTAATGAAAAACTGTTTTTT. Residues: CASSLGGQTNEKLFF.

V and J are TRBV2 and TRBJ2-7; 10 bases are a match to TRBD1. This CDR3 is built from 14 residues. With 8 bases clipped from V and 6 bases from J, the junction kept 10 bases outside the gene matches. The V gene's germline CDR1 is SNHLY and CDR2 FYNNEI. In nucleotides, the CDR3 is TGTGCCAGCTCCCATCCCCGACAGGGGGCCGAGCAGTACTTC. This encodes CASSHPRQGAEQYF.

This chain joins TRBV20-1 and TRBJ1-5, with no clear D. The CDR3 is 9 amino acids. V lost 8 bases, J lost 7 bases, and 6 bases lay in between. Germline CDR1 is DFQATT and CDR2 is SNEGSKA (reference sequence). The CDR3: CSLGQPQHF. CDR3 bases: TGCAGTCTCGGGCAGCCCCAGCATTTT.